This section outlines one TCR beta chain sequence together with its context. The CDR3 totals 13 residues. Germline V CDR1 and CDR2: SGHRS, YFSETQ. V lost 0 bases, J lost 9 bases, and 12 bases lay in between. MiXCR, run by TCRdb on the RT-PCR reads, gives a single entry per CDR3 protein. This sample has fewer than 800,000 distinct CDR3 sequences, with approximately 14% found just once. Sequencing input: memory CD4+ T cells from blood. The clonotype originates from a female donor in good health, serving as a healthy control. The chain is built from TRBV5-1 and TRBJ1-1; D ambiguous. The CDR3 is CASSLDGDSKAFF. The CDR3 nucleotides are TGCGCCAGCAGCTTGGATGGCGACTCGAAAGCTTTCTTT.